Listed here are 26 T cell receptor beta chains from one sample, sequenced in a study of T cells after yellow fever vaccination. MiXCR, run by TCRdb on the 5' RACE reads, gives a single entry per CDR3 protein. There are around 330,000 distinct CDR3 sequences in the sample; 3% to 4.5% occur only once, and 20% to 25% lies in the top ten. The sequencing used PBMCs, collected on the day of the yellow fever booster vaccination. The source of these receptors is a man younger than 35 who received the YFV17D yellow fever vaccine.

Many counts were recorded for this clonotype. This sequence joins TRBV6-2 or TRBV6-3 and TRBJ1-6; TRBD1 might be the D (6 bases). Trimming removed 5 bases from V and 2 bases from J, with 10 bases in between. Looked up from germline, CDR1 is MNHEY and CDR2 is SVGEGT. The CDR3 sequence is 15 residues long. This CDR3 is CASSRRDTYNSPLHF. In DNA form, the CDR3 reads TGTGCCAGCAGTCGCCGGGACACCTATAATTCACCCCTCCACTTT.

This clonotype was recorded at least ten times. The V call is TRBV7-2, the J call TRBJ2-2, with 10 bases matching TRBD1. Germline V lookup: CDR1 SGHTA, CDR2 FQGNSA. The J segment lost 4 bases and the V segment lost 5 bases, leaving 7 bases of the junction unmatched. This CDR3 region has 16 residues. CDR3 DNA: TGTGCCAGCAGCCGACAGGGGGCCGTCGGCACCGGGGAGCTGTTTTTT. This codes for CASSRQGAVGTGELFF.

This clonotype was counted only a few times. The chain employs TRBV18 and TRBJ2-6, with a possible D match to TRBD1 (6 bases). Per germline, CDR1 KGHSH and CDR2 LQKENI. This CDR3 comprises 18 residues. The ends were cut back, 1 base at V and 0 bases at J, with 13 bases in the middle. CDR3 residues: CASSPLQGTNSGANVLTF. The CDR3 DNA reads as TGTGCCAGCTCACCACTTCAGGGGACCAACTCTGGGGCCAACGTCCTGACTTTC.

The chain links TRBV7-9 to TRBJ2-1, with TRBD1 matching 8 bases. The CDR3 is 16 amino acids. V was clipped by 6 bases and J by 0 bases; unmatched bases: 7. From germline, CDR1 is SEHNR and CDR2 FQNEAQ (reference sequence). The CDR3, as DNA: TGTGCCAGCAGACCAGGGGGCTCTAGCTCCTACAATGAGCAGTTCTTC. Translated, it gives CASRPGGSSSYNEQFF. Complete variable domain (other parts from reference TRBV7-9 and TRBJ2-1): DTGVSQNPRHKITKRGQNVTFRCDPISEHNRLYWYRQTLGQGPEFLTYFQNEAQLEKSRLLSDRFSAERPKGSFSTLEIQRTEQGDSAMYLCASRPGGSSSYNEQFFGPGTRLTVL.

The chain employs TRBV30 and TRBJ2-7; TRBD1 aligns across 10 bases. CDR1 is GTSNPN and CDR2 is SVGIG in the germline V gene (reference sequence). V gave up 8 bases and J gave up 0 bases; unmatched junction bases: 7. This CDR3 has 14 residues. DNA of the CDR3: TGTGCCGGGAAGGGACAGGGGATCTCCTACGAGCAGTACTTC. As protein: CAGKGQGISYEQYF.

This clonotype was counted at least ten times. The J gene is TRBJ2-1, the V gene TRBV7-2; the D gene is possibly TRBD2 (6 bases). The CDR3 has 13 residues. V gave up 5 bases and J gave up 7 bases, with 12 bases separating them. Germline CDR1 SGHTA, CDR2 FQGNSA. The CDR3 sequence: CASSAGTENEQFF. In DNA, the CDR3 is TGTGCCAGCAGCGCGGGGACGGAGAATGAGCAGTTCTTC. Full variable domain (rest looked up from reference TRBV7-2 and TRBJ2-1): GAGVSQSPSNKVTEKGKDVELRCDPISGHTALYWYRQSLGQGLEFLIYFQGNSAPDKSGLPSDRFSAERTGGSVSTLTIQRTQQEDSAVYLCASSAGTENEQFFGPGTRLTVL.

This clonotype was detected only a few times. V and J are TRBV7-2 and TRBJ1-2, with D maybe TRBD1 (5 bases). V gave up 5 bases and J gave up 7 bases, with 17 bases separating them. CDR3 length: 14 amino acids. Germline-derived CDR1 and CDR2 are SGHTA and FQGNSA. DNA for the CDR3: TGTGCCAGCAGCGTCCCGCCGGCAGGGTCTGGCTACACCTTC. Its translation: CASSVPPAGSGYTF.

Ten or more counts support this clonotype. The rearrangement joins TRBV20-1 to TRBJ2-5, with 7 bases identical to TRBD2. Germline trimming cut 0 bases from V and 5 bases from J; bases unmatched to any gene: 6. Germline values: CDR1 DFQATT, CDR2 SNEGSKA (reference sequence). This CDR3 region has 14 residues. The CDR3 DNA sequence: TGCAGTGCTAGAGATGGGGGGGAGGGGGAGACCCAGTACTTC. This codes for CSARDGGEGETQYF.

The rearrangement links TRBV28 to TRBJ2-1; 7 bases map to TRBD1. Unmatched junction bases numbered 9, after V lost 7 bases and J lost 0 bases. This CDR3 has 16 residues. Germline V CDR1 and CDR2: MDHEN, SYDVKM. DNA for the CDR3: TGTGCCAGCATTTCGACGTCAGGGGGCTCCTACAATGAGCAGTTCTTC. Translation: CASISTSGGSYNEQFF.

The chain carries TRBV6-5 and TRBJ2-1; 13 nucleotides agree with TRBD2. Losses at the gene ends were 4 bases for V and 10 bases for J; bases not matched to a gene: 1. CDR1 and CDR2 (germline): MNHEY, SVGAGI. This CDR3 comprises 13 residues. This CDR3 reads CASSLTSGGEQFF. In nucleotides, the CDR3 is TGTGCCAGCAGTTTGACTAGCGGGGGGGAGCAGTTCTTC.

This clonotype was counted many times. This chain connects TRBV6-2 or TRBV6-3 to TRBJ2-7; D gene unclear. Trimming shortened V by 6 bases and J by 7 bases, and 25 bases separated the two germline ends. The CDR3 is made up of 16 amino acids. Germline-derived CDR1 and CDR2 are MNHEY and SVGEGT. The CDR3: CASRPRPGLRIGEQYV. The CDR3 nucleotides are TGTGCCAGCAGACCGAGACCCGGGCTCCGGATAGGGGAGCAGTACGTC.

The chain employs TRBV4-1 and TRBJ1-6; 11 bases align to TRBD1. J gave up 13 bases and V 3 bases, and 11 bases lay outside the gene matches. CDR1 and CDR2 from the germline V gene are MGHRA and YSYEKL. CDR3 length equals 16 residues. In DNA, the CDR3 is TGCGCCAGCAGCCAGAGCGGACAGGGGGCTGGGAGGCCCCTCCACTTT. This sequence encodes CASSQSGQGAGRPLHF.

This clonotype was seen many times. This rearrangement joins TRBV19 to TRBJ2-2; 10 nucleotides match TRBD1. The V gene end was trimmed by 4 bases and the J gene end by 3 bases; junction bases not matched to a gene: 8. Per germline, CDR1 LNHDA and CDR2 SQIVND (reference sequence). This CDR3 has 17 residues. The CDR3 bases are TGTGCCAGTAGTAGGGGACAGGGGAGGCTCGACACCGGGGAGCTGTTTTTT. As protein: CASSRGQGRLDTGELFF.

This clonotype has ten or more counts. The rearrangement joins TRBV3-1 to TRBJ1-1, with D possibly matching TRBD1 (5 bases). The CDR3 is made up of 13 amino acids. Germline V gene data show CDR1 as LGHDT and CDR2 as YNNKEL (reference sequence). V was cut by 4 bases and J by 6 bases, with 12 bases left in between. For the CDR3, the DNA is TGTGCCAGCAGCCCCCGGACATTCCCTGAAGCTTTCTTT. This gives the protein CASSPRTFPEAFF.

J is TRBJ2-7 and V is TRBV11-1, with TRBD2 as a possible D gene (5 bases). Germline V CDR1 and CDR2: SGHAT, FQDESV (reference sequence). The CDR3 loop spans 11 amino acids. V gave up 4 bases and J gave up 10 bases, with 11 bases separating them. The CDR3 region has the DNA TGTGCCAGCAGCTCATGGCGGGTCCAGTACTTC. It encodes CASSSWRVQYF.

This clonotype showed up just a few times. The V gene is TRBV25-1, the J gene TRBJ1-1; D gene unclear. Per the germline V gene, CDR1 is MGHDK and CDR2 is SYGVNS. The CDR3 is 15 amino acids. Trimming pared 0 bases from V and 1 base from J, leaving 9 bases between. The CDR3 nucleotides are TGTGCCAGCAGTGAATATGATAAGGGGAACACTGAAGCTTTCTTT. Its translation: CASSEYDKGNTEAFF.

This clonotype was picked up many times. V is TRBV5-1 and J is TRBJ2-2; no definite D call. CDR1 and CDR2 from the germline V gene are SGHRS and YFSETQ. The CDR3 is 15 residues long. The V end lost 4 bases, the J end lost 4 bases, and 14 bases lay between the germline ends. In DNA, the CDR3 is TGCGCCAGCAGCCGCCCTAACCCTTCCACCGGGGAGCTGTTTTTT. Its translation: CASSRPNPSTGELFF. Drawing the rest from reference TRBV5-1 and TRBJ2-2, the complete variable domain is KAGVTQTPRYLIKTRGQQVTLSCSPISGHRSVSWYQQTPGQGLQFLFEYFSETQRNKGNFPGRFSGRQFSNSRSEMNVSTLELGDSALYLCASSRPNPSTGELFFGEGSRLTVL.

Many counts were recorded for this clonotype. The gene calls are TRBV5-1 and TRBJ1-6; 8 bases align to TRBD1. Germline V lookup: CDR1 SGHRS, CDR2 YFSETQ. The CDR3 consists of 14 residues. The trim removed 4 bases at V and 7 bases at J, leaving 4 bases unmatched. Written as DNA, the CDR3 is TGCGCCAGCAGCATCCAGGGGGCGAATTCACCCCTCCACTTT. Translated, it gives CASSIQGANSPLHF.

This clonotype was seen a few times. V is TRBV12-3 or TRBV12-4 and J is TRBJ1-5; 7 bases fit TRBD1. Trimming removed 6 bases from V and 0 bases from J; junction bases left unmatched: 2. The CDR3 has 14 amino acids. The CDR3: CASSWDSSNQPQHF. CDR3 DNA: TGTGCCAGCAGCTGGGACAGTAGCAATCAGCCCCAGCATTTT.

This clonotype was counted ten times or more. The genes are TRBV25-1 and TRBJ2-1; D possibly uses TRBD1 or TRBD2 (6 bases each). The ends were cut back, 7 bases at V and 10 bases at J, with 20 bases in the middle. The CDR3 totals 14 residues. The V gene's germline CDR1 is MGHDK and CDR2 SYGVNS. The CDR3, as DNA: TGTGCCAGCAACGGATTTGGTCGGGGGCGGGAGCAGTTCTTC. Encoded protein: CASNGFGRGREQFF.

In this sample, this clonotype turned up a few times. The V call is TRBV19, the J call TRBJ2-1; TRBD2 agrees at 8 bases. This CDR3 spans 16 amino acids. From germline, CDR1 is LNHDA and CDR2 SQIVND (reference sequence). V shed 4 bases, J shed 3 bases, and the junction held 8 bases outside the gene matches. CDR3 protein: CASSTSGTSFYNEQFF. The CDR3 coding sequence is TGTGCCAGTAGTACCTCCGGGACTAGTTTCTACAATGAGCAGTTCTTC.

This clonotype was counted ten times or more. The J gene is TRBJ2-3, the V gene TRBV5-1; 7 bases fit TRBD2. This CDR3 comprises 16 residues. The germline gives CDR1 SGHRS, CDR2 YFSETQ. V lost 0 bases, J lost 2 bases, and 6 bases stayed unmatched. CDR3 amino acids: CASSLVRGFYTDTQYF. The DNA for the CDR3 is TGCGCCAGCAGCTTGGTGCGGGGGTTTTACACAGATACGCAGTATTTT.

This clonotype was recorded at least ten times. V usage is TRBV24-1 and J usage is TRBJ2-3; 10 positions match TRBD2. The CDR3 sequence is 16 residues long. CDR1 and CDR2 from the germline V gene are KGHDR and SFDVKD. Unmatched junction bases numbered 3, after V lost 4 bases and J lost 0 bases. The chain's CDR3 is CATSELAGGSTDTQYF. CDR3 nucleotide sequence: TGTGCCACCAGTGAGTTAGCGGGGGGAAGCACAGATACGCAGTATTTT.

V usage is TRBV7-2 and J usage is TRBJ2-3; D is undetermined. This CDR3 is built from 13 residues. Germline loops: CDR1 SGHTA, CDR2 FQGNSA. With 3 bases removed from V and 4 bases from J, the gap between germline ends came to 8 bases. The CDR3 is CASSFYSSDTQYF. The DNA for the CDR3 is TGTGCCAGCAGCTTTTATTCATCAGATACGCAGTATTTT.

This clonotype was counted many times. Written as DNA, the CDR3 is TGTGCCAGCAGCGTTGGGTCCGCCCAGTACAACAATGAGCAGTTCTTC. Residues: CASSVGSAQYNNEQFF. This rearrangement joins TRBV9 to TRBJ2-1; the D is unclear. The germline gives CDR1 SGDLS, CDR2 YYNGEE. This CDR3 is built from 16 residues. With 2 bases removed from V and 5 bases from J, the gap between germline ends came to 17 bases.

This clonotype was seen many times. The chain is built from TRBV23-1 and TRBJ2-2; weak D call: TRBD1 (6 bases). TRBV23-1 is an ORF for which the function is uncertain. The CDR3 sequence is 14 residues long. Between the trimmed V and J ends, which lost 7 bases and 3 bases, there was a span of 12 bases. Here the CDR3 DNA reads TGCGCCAGCACCGAGGGGGACGACACCGGGGAGCTGTTTTTT. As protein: CASTEGDDTGELFF.